This T cell receptor beta chain comes out of a study of cytomegalovirus exposure and HLA in healthy donors. Study in general: The study's early data release held roughly 90 million unique TCRs from HLA-typed donors. General observations from the study: A few CMV-associated chains were confirmed in vitro to be specific for CMV antigens. Earlier analysis yielded a pattern in which most TCR beta V segments were productive about 87% or about 30% of the time.

A remark on this clone: Its specificity is unknown.

The PCR ran on 60 Vbeta and 13 Jbeta primers. TCRdb's copy holds only in-frame clones and misses some; the assay was immunoSEQ multiplex PCR. Of roughly 120,000 clones detected, roughly 87% appear once; the ten largest clones hold 1.5%. V was clipped by 8 bases and J by 6 bases, with 17 bases between them. Germline CDR1 is SNHLY and CDR2 is FYNNEI. The CDR3 loop spans 13 amino acids. The source material was PBMCs. V is TRBV2 and J is TRBJ2-7; D is possibly TRBD1 (5 bases). The TCR was taken from a young woman in good health and CMV-seronegative. The DNA of the CDR3 is TGTGCCAGCTTCGCCCAGGGTTGGGGCGAGCAGTACTTC. This translates into CASFAQGWGEQYF.